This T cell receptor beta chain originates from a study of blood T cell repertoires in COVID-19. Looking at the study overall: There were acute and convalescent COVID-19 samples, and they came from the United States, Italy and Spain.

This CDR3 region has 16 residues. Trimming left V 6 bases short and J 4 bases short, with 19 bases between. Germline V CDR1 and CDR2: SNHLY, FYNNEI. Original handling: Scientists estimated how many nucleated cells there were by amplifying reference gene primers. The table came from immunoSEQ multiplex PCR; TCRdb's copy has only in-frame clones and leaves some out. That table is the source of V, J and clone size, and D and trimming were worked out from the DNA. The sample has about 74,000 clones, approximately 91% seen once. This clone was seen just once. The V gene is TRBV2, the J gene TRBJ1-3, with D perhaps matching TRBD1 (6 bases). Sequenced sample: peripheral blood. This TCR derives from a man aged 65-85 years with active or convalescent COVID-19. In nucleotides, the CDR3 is TGTGCCAGCAGCCTTACAGGGACCCTGTCGGGAAACACCATATATTTT. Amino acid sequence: CASSLTGTLSGNTIYF.